This entry lists 28 T cell receptor beta chains sequenced from one sample in a study of beta chain features in type 1 diabetes. Findings and limits, study-wide: Type 1 diabetes patients had TCRB CDR3s that were shorter (moderately but significantly so) in all four CD4+ subsets.

What was sequenced were expressed TCRB transcripts, since all of the isolated RNA had been reverse transcribed. The protocol was immunoSEQ multiplex PCR, while the TCRdb copy is restricted to in-frame clones and leaves out a portion. This sample has 600,000 to 700,000 clones; roughly an eighth occur once, and the top ten carry 0.022%. These receptors have no known antigen. Sequenced input: naive CD4+ T cells from blood. These receptors came from a man aged 18 to 30 with type 1 diabetes.

As concerns this clone: Other DNA sequences in this specimen translate into the identical CDR3. The chain links TRBV2 to TRBJ1-1, with 8 nucleotides matching TRBD1. This CDR3 is 15 amino acids long. J lost 4 bases, V lost 6 bases, and 10 bases had no gene match. Germline assignment: CDR1 SNHLY and CDR2 FYNNEI. CDR3: CASSPGQGRGTEAFF. DNA of the CDR3: TGTGCCAGCAGCCCCGGACAGGGAAGGGGCACTGAAGCTTTCTTT.

The rearrangement links TRBV2 to TRBJ1-6; 8 nucleotides agree with TRBD1. Germline CDR1 and CDR2: SNHLY and FYNNEI. V shed 6 bases, J shed 5 bases, and the junction held 12 bases outside the gene matches. The CDR3 spans 17 residues. CDR3 amino acids: CASSGAGGQGNNSPLHF. Here the CDR3 DNA reads TGTGCCAGCAGCGGTGCAGGTGGACAGGGAAATAATTCACCCCTCCACTTT.

This chain joins TRBV6-1 and TRBJ1-6, with 8 bases that match TRBD1. The V and J ends lost 3 bases and 8 bases, in that order; junction bases with no gene match: 6. The germline V gene encodes CDR1 MNHNS and CDR2 SASEGT. CDR3 length equals 15 residues. CDR3: CASSEGQGAYSPLHF. In DNA, the CDR3 is TGTGCCAGCAGTGAGGGGCAGGGGGCTTATTCACCCCTCCACTTT.

The chain links TRBV27 to TRBJ2-1; 9 nucleotides align to TRBD2. CDR1 and CDR2 (germline): MNHEY, SMNVEV (reference sequence). The CDR3 has 17 residues. Losses at the gene ends were 8 bases for V and 5 bases for J; bases not matched to a gene: 16. The CDR3 spells CASRRAGGILGNNEQFF. CDR3 nucleotides: TGTGCCAGCCGCCGAGCGGGGGGAATCCTTGGGAACAATGAGCAGTTCTTC.

The V gene is TRBV7-3, the J gene TRBJ2-5; tentatively, D is TRBD2 (6 bases). The germline gives CDR1 SGHTA, CDR2 FQGTGA. The CDR3 runs to 14 residues. V shed 5 bases and J shed 3 bases, with 13 bases lying between them. The CDR3 sequence is CASSPGTGEETQYF. The CDR3 bases are TGTGCCAGCAGCCCCGGGACTGGAGAAGAGACCCAGTACTTC.

This chain joins TRBV7-8 and TRBJ2-7, with 8 bases matching TRBD1. CDR1 is SGHVS, CDR2 FQNEAQ, per germline. J gave up 3 bases and V 5 bases, and 9 bases lay outside the gene matches. The CDR3 is 15 residues long. CDR3 region: CASSPRDRGNYEQYF. The CDR3 nucleotides read TGTGCCAGCAGCCCTCGTGACAGGGGTAACTACGAGCAGTACTTC.

The gene calls are TRBV30 and TRBJ1-5; 12 positions agree with TRBD1. The CDR3 runs to 17 residues. The germline V gene has CDR1 GTSNPN and CDR2 SVGIG (reference sequence). Trimming at V came to 3 bases and at J to 1 base, leaving 7 bases not matched to a gene. CDR3 nucleotide sequence: TGTGCCTGGAGCCGGGACAGGGGGCCAAGGAGCAATCAGCCCCAGCATTTT. Translated: CAWSRDRGPRSNQPQHF.

This clone was detected only a few times. The chain couples TRBV2 to TRBJ2-7, with D unclear. Trimming shortened V by 5 bases and J by 7 bases, and 9 bases separated the two germline ends. Germline V CDR1 and CDR2: SNHLY, FYNNEI. The CDR3 length is 11 residues. DNA of the CDR3: TGTGCCAGCAGTCTCTCGTGGGAGCAGTACTTC. Protein: CASSLSWEQYF. The whole variable domain, filled in from reference TRBV2 and TRBJ2-7, reads EPEVTQTPSHQVTQMGQEVILRCVPISNHLYFYWYRQILGQKVEFLVSFYNNEISEKSEIFDDQFSVERPDGSNFTLKIRSTKLEDSAMYFCASSLSWEQYFGPGTRLTVT.

The rearrangement joins TRBV2 to TRBJ2-2; D might be TRBD1 (6 bases). V was pared by 1 base and J by 1 base, with 10 bases between. The CDR3 runs to 16 residues. Germline assignment: CDR1 SNHLY and CDR2 FYNNEI. Here the CDR3 reads CASSEEGHKNTGELFF. The CDR3 nucleotides are TGTGCCAGCAGTGAAGAGGGACATAAGAACACCGGGGAGCTGTTTTTT.

This clone occurred a few times. Other nucleotide sequences in the sample specify the same CDR3. The chain joins TRBV7-2 to TRBJ2-3; weak D call: TRBD1 (5 bases). With 6 bases removed from V and 1 base from J, the gap between germline ends came to 8 bases. CDR3 size: 13 residues. Germline CDR1 SGHTA, CDR2 FQGNSA. The CDR3 bases are TGTGCCAGCAGTCCCAGGGGCACAGATACGCAGTATTTT. It yields the protein CASSPRGTDTQYF.

The gene calls are TRBV28 and TRBJ2-5; D is ambiguous. Germline assignment: CDR1 MDHEN and CDR2 SYDVKM. Trimming took off 7 bases at V and 5 bases at J, with 11 bases between the two ends. CDR3 length equals 12 residues. The CDR3 sequence: CASTPDEETQYF. CDR3 DNA: TGTGCCAGCACCCCGGACGAGGAGACCCAGTACTTC.

This clone was picked up a small number of times. This chain links TRBV2 with TRBJ2-7; 7 bases are a match to TRBD1. Germline V CDR1 and CDR2: SNHLY, FYNNEI. CDR3 length equals 12 residues. J lost 2 bases, V lost 11 bases, and 6 bases had no gene match. The CDR3 reads CAGWDSAYEQYF. In DNA form, the CDR3 reads TGTGCCGGTTGGGACAGCGCCTACGAGCAGTACTTC.

The J gene is TRBJ2-5, the V gene TRBV9, with a possible D match to TRBD2 (6 bases). CDR3 length: 15 amino acids. Per the germline V gene, CDR1 is SGDLS and CDR2 is YYNGEE. V lost 1 base, J lost 1 base, and 11 bases lay in between. The chain's CDR3 is CASSVMGLPQETQYF. DNA of the CDR3: TGTGCCAGCAGCGTAATGGGACTGCCCCAAGAGACCCAGTACTTC. The whole variable domain, remainder taken from reference TRBV9 and TRBJ2-5, is DSGVTQTPKHLITATGQRVTLRCSPRSGDLSVYWYQQSLDQGLQFLIQYYNGEERAKGNILERFSAQQFPDLHSELNLSSLELGDSALYFCASSVMGLPQETQYFGPGTRLLVL.

In this sample, this clone turned up a few times. Other nucleotide sequences from this sample produce the same CDR3. This chain links TRBV29-1 with TRBJ2-3; tentatively, D is TRBD1 or TRBD2 (5 bases each). Trimming stripped 4 bases from V and 2 bases from J, with 10 bases between. The CDR3 is made up of 13 amino acids. Germline V lookup: CDR1 SQVTM, CDR2 ANQGSEA. The CDR3 DNA reads as TGCAGCGTTGGGGGACGAGTCACAGATACGCAGTATTTT. The encoded protein is CSVGGRVTDTQYF.

The rearrangement joins TRBV2 to TRBJ2-5; perhaps TRBD1 as D (5 bases). Germline CDR1 is SNHLY and CDR2 is FYNNEI. V lost 6 bases, J lost 1 base, and 9 bases lay in between. The CDR3 covers 13 residues. CDR3 in amino acids: CASRLDIQETQYF. In nucleotides, the CDR3 is TGTGCCAGCAGACTGGACATCCAAGAGACCCAGTACTTC.

This clone was found a few times. This sequence joins TRBV5-1 and TRBJ1-1; D remains ambiguous. The CDR3 is made up of 13 amino acids. The germline V and J ends were trimmed by 7 bases and 0 bases, with 10 bases remaining between them. Per the germline V gene, CDR1 is SGHRS and CDR2 is YFSETQ. CDR3 nucleotide sequence: TGCGCCAGCCGGACGTCGGTGAACACTGAAGCTTTCTTT. Translation: CASRTSVNTEAFF.

The rearrangement joins TRBV6-5 to TRBJ2-5, with 10 bases aligning to TRBD1. V dropped 0 bases and J dropped 5; count of bases not matched to a gene: 3. CDR1 is MNHEY, CDR2 SVGAGI, per germline. CDR3 size: 15 residues. CDR3 sequence: CASSYSTGGAETQYF. The CDR3 nucleotides are TGTGCCAGCAGTTACTCGACAGGGGGCGCGGAGACCCAGTACTTC.

The sample holds a few counts of this clone. This sequence joins TRBV9 and TRBJ2-7; TRBD1 or TRBD2 may be the D gene (5 bases each). With 2 bases removed from V and 0 bases from J, the gap between germline ends came to 12 bases. Germline loops: CDR1 SGDLS, CDR2 YYNGEE. The CDR3 is 15 amino acids. This CDR3 is CASSVGRVSSYEQYF. CDR3 nucleotides: TGTGCCAGCAGCGTGGGACGGGTTAGCTCCTACGAGCAGTACTTC. The variable domain in full, completed from reference TRBV9 and TRBJ2-7, reads DSGVTQTPKHLITATGQRVTLRCSPRSGDLSVYWYQQSLDQGLQFLIQYYNGEERAKGNILERFSAQQFPDLHSELNLSSLELGDSALYFCASSVGRVSSYEQYFGPGTRLTVT.

This chain connects TRBV7-2 to TRBJ2-7; possible D gene TRBD2, 6 bases. The CDR3 runs to 16 residues. Per the germline V gene, CDR1 is SGHTA and CDR2 is FQGNSA. V gave up 0 bases and J gave up 2 bases, with 14 bases separating them. The CDR3 nucleotides are TGTGCCAGCAGCTTAGCCGGGACTTCAGTCACCTACGAGCAGTACTTC. Translated, it gives CASSLAGTSVTYEQYF.

The DNA of the CDR3 is TGTGCCATCATGGAGCGGGGGGATTCCTACGAGCAGTACTTC. It specifies CAIMERGDSYEQYF. The chain couples TRBV10-3 to TRBJ2-7; 9 bases align to TRBD2. Trimming at V came to 7 bases and at J to 1 base, leaving 5 bases not matched to a gene. This CDR3 contains 14 residues. Germline V CDR1 and CDR2: ENHRY, SYGVKD.

This clone occurred a few times. This chain links TRBV18 with TRBJ1-1; weak D call: TRBD1 (6 bases). V was cut by 3 bases and J by 0 bases, with 8 bases left in between. The CDR3 has 14 residues. Germline V gene lookup returns CDR1 KGHSH and CDR2 LQKENI. In DNA, the CDR3 is TGTGCCAGCTCACCTAACAGGGTGAACACTGAAGCTTTCTTT. This codes for CASSPNRVNTEAFF.

This clone was observed a few times. The chain combines TRBV6-5 with TRBJ1-1; D gene unclear. Germline values: CDR1 MNHEY, CDR2 SVGAGI. The CDR3 contains 15 residues. V was shortened by 4 bases and J by 3 bases, with 15 bases between the two germline ends. The DNA for the CDR3 is TGTGCCAGCAGTTCCCGCGCCGGGCCCTACACTGAAGCTTTCTTT. This gives the protein CASSSRAGPYTEAFF.

This clone was detected a few times. The chain combines TRBV27 with TRBJ2-6, with TRBD2 as a possible D gene (6 bases). Germline CDR1 reads MNHEY; CDR2 reads SMNVEV (reference sequence). This CDR3 is built from 15 residues. Trimming cost V 5 bases and J 2 bases, with 10 bases left between them. CDR3: CASSAPGAGANVLTF. For the CDR3, the DNA is TGTGCCAGCAGTGCACCGGGGGCTGGGGCCAACGTCCTGACTTTC. Full variable domain (missing parts from reference TRBV27 and TRBJ2-6): EAQVTQNPRYLITVTGKKLTVTCSQNMNHEYMSWYRQDPGLGLRQIYYSMNVEVTDKGDVPEGYKVSRKEKRNFPLILESPSPNQTSLYFCASSAPGAGANVLTFGAGSRLTVL.

The chain carries TRBV5-4 and TRBJ2-3; 8 positions match TRBD2. The CDR3 runs 14 residues. Looked up from germline, CDR1 is SGHNT and CDR2 is YYREEE (reference sequence). Losses at the gene ends were 1 base for V and 4 bases for J; bases not matched to a gene: 2. Here the CDR3 reads CASSLTGLADTQYF. For the CDR3, the DNA is TGTGCCAGCAGCTTGACGGGACTAGCAGATACGCAGTATTTT.

This clone has a handful of counts. The chain employs TRBV28 and TRBJ2-1, with 11 bases fitting TRBD2. This CDR3 region has 14 residues. Unmatched junction bases numbered 6, after V lost 8 bases and J lost 6 bases. The germline CDR1 and CDR2 sequences are MDHEN and SYDVKM. The CDR3 DNA follows: TGTGCCAGCCTCGGGCTAGCGGGGGGCAATGAGCAGTTCTTC. Translating gives CASLGLAGGNEQFF.

This clone appeared a few times. The chain has TRBV30 and TRBJ1-2; the match to TRBD1 covers 7 bases. The J segment lost 3 bases and the V segment lost 8 bases, leaving 6 bases of the junction unmatched. The CDR3 runs to 12 residues. The V gene's germline CDR1 is GTSNPN and CDR2 SVGIG (reference sequence). The CDR3 DNA sequence: TGTGCCGCCAACAGGGGTGACTATGGCTACACCTTC. Protein sequence: CAANRGDYGYTF.

The chain joins TRBV18 to TRBJ2-5; 7 bases map to TRBD2. Looked up from germline, CDR1 is KGHSH and CDR2 is LQKENI. Trimming took 3 bases from V and 2 from J; bases not matched to a gene: 9. The CDR3 spans 16 residues. CDR3 amino acids: CASSPTLGGQQETQYF. In nucleotides, the CDR3 is TGTGCCAGCTCACCGACACTGGGAGGGCAACAAGAGACCCAGTACTTC.

This clone was recorded at least ten times. The rearrangement uses TRBV10-3 and TRBJ2-1, with D unclear. Trimming cost V 0 bases and J 7 bases, with 7 bases left between them. This CDR3 region has 13 residues. Germline assignment: CDR1 ENHRY and CDR2 SYGVKD. The CDR3 DNA reads TGTGCCATCAGTGAGTCGTTGGCAAATGAGCAGTTCTTC. Residues: CAISESLANEQFF.